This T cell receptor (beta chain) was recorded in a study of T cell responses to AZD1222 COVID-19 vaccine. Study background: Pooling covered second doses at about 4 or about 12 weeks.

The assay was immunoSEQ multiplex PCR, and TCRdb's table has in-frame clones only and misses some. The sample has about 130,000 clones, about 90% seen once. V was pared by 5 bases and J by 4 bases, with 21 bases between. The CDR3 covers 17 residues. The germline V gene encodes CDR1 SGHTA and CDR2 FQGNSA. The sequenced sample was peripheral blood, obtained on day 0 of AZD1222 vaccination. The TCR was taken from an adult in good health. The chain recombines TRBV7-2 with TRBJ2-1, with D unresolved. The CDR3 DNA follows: TGTGCCAGCAGCCTAAGGCTCAGCGCCTACTCATACAATGAGCAGTTCTTC. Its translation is CASSLRLSAYSYNEQFF.